One sample yielded the 20 T cell receptor beta chains listed below, sequenced in a study of cytomegalovirus exposure and HLA in healthy donors. It was with 60 Vbeta and 13 Jbeta primers that the PCR ran. The data were produced by immunoSEQ multiplex PCR, yet TCRdb's version contains in-frame clones alone and is incomplete. The sample has approximately 100,000 clones, more than 65% seen once; the top ten hold less than 5%. Sequenced: PBMCs. These receptors were collected from a woman aged 18 to 35 in good health and CMV-seropositive.

The gene calls are TRBV19 and TRBJ2-4; 10 bases map to TRBD1. This CDR3 contains 14 residues. J was trimmed by 7 bases and V by 4 bases; bases with no gene match: 4. The V gene's germline CDR1 is LNHDA and CDR2 SQIVND (reference sequence). The CDR3 DNA is TGTGCCAGTAGTACGACAGGGGGCCTGAACATTCAGTACTTC. Translated: CASSTTGGLNIQYF.

This chain connects TRBV4-1 to TRBJ2-7; no firm D call. V shed 1 base and J shed 2 bases, with 9 bases lying between them. The CDR3 runs 14 residues. CDR1 MGHRA and CDR2 YSYEKL come from the germline V gene. DNA of the CDR3: TGCGCCAGCAGCCAAGTTTACAGAACCTACGAGCAGTACTTC. This sequence encodes CASSQVYRTYEQYF.

This clone was picked up a small number of times. The chain joins TRBV4-3 to TRBJ2-1; 8 bases map to TRBD2. The V gene end was trimmed by 0 bases and the J gene end by 10 bases; junction bases not matched to a gene: 5. The germline V gene encodes CDR1 LGHNA and CDR2 YSLEER. The CDR3 spans 14 residues. CDR3 region: CASSQDEVAGEQFF. The CDR3 DNA follows: TGCGCCAGCAGCCAAGATGAGGTAGCGGGAGAGCAGTTCTTC.

CDR3 sequence (DNA): TGTGCCAGCAGTTTTTCCGGGACAGGGTACGGGTACGAGCAGTACTTC. This sequence encodes CASSFSGTGYGYEQYF. V is TRBV27 and J is TRBJ2-7, with 9 bases fitting TRBD1. The germline gives CDR1 MNHEY, CDR2 SMNVEV (reference sequence). The CDR3 is 16 amino acids. V lost 3 bases, J lost 4 bases, and 10 bases stayed unmatched.

The CDR3 sequence is CAWSDSSNQPQHF. The DNA for the CDR3 is TGTGCCTGGAGCGACAGTAGCAATCAGCCCCAGCATTTT. The chain is built from TRBV30 and TRBJ1-5; weak D call: TRBD1 (5 bases). Trimming stripped 3 bases from V and 0 bases from J, with 6 bases between. CDR1 GTSNPN and CDR2 SVGIG come from the germline V gene (reference sequence). The CDR3 loop spans 13 amino acids.

The rearrangement uses TRBV7-7 and TRBJ2-5; a possible D gene is TRBD1 (5 bases). The germline CDR1 and CDR2 sequences are SSHAT and FNYEAQ (reference sequence). There are 13 residues in the CDR3. V was cut by 1 base and J by 4 bases, with 7 bases left in between. CDR3 loop: CASSLGQLETQYF. The CDR3 nucleotides are TGTGCCAGCAGCTTAGGACAGTTAGAGACCCAGTACTTC.

A few counts support this clone. The chain carries TRBV18 and TRBJ1-1; perhaps TRBD1 as D (6 bases). The CDR3 is 16 residues long. Germline V gene lookup returns CDR1 KGHSH and CDR2 LQKENI. Trimming shortened V by 0 bases and J by 1 base, and 12 bases separated the two germline ends. CDR3 loop: CASSPPGRGSNTEAFF. The CDR3 DNA reads TGTGCCAGCTCACCACCGGGCAGGGGTTCGAACACTGAAGCTTTCTTT.

This clone was observed once. The chain recombines TRBV7-9 with TRBJ2-3, with 11 nucleotides matching TRBD2. The V and J ends lost 6 bases and 2 bases, in that order; junction bases with no gene match: 7. Germline V CDR1 and CDR2: SEHNR, FQNEAQ (reference sequence). CDR3 size: 16 residues. Written as DNA, the CDR3 is TGTGCCAGCAGTCCCCGACTAGCGGGGACCACAGATACGCAGTATTTT. Amino acids: CASSPRLAGTTDTQYF.

The V and J genes are TRBV6-6 and TRBJ2-5; D is possibly TRBD1 (5 bases). V lost 10 bases and J lost 2, with 14 bases in between. Per the germline V gene, CDR1 is MNHNY and CDR2 is SVGAGI (reference sequence). The length of the CDR3 is 13 residues. DNA for the CDR3: TGTGCCACAACAGGACGGGCGCAAGAGACCCAGTACTTC. Encoded protein: CATTGRAQETQYF.

The rearrangement uses TRBV6-5 and TRBJ2-5; 8 nucleotides line up with TRBD1. The CDR3 runs to 15 residues. Trimming removed 4 bases from V and 4 bases from J; junction bases left unmatched: 8. From germline, CDR1 is MNHEY and CDR2 SVGAGI. CDR3 loop: CASSSSDRDGETQYF. Here the CDR3 DNA reads TGTGCCAGCAGTTCATCGGACAGGGATGGAGAGACCCAGTACTTC.

This sequence joins TRBV27 and TRBJ2-7, with TRBD2 matching over 14 bases. Germline V gene lookup returns CDR1 MNHEY and CDR2 SMNVEV (reference sequence). This CDR3 contains 16 residues. V trimming: 5 bases; J trimming: 4 bases; junction bases outside the gene matches: 7. The CDR3 DNA follows: TGTGCCAGCAGTCTGTCCGGGACTAGCGGGAGATACGAGCAGTACTTC. Protein: CASSLSGTSGRYEQYF.

The chain is built from TRBV14 and TRBJ2-7, with a weak D call TRBD2 (5 bases). The CDR3 sequence is 12 residues long. The V gene lost 4 bases and the J gene lost 7 bases, with 11 bases spanning the gap. Looked up from germline, CDR1 is SGHDN and CDR2 is FVKESK. The CDR3 loop is CASSPQPGEQYF. DNA for the CDR3: TGTGCCAGCAGCCCTCAACCGGGGGAGCAGTACTTC.

The rearrangement joins TRBV27 to TRBJ2-7, with 14 nucleotides matching TRBD2. The CDR3 is 17 amino acids. With V trimmed by 4 bases and J by 1 base, 6 bases remained unmatched. Germline V CDR1 and CDR2: MNHEY, SMNVEV (reference sequence). Here the CDR3 DNA reads TGTGCCAGCAGTTACGGGACTAGCGGGAGAGGTTCCTACGAGCAGTACTTC. Protein: CASSYGTSGRGSYEQYF.

Ten or more counts support this clone. V is TRBV6-1 and J is TRBJ2-1; 10 nucleotides align to TRBD2. Germline-derived CDR1 and CDR2 are MNHNS and SASEGT. The CDR3 is 16 amino acids. V lost 1 base, J lost 10 bases, and 10 bases stayed unmatched. The CDR3 DNA sequence: TGTGCCAGCAGTGAAGTCTCGCTAGCGGGAGTGGGGGAGCAGTTCTTC. Translated, it gives CASSEVSLAGVGEQFF.

The J gene is TRBJ2-5, the V gene TRBV5-1, with D perhaps matching TRBD2 (6 bases). V dropped 2 bases and J dropped 2 bases, with 25 bases sitting between them. Germline CDR1 reads SGHRS; CDR2 reads YFSETQ. CDR3 length: 19 amino acids. DNA for the CDR3: TGCGCCAGCAGCTTTACGGGGGTCTTCATGCGGGACCATCAAGAGACCCAGTACTTC. Residues: CASSFTGVFMRDHQETQYF.

The V call is TRBV29-1, the J call TRBJ1-2; 7 bases line up with TRBD1. The CDR3 extends over 12 amino acids. Germline V gene lookup returns CDR1 SQVTM and CDR2 ANQGSEA. V lost 8 bases to trimming and J lost 6 bases; unmatched junction nucleotides: 9. Written as DNA, the CDR3 is TGCAGCCCCTTGACAGGGACCGATGGCTACACCTTC. Amino acid sequence: CSPLTGTDGYTF.

The V call is TRBV18, the J call TRBJ2-3; possible D gene TRBD2, 6 bases. Looked up from germline, CDR1 is KGHSH and CDR2 is LQKENI. CDR3 size: 13 residues. V lost 5 bases and J 2 bases, leaving 8 bases between the germline ends. The DNA for the CDR3 is TGTGCCAGCTCAAGGGACTTCACAGATACGCAGTATTTT. It specifies CASSRDFTDTQYF.

The chain is built from TRBV11-2 and TRBJ2-7, with 8 bases fitting TRBD1. The CDR3 extends over 15 amino acids. The ends lost 1 base at V and 2 bases at J; junction bases unmatched: 4. Germline V gene data show CDR1 as SGHAT and CDR2 as FQNNGV. CDR3 sequence (DNA): TGTGCCAGCAGCTTAGGAGACAGGGGACCCTACGAGCAGTACTTC. Translation: CASSLGDRGPYEQYF.

This clone was observed once. The rearrangement uses TRBV9 and TRBJ2-2, with TRBD2 identical over 7 bases. The junction had 7 bases not matched to a gene; V was cut back by 4 bases and J by 4 bases. The CDR3 is 15 amino acids. The germline V gene has CDR1 SGDLS and CDR2 YYNGEE. The CDR3 spells CASSLSGFITGELFF. DNA for the CDR3: TGTGCCAGCAGCCTTAGCGGGTTCATCACCGGGGAGCTGTTTTTT.

The chain couples TRBV29-1 to TRBJ2-2; 9 nucleotides line up with TRBD2. Per germline, CDR1 SQVTM and CDR2 ANQGSEA. Trimming removed 4 bases from V and 5 bases from J; junction bases left unmatched: 11. The CDR3 covers 16 residues. The CDR3 here is CSVVSTSGPATGELFF. The CDR3, as DNA: TGCAGCGTTGTTTCTACTAGCGGGCCCGCAACCGGGGAGCTGTTTTTT.